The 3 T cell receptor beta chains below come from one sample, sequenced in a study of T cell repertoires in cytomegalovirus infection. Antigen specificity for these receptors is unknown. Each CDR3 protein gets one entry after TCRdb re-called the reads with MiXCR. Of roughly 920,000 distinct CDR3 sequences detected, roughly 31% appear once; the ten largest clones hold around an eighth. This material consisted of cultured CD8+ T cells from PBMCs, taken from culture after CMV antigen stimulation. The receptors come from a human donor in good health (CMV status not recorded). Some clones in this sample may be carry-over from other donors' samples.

The CDR3 sequence is CASSLVLGSQPQHF. The DNA of the CDR3 is TGTGCCAGCAGCTTGGTACTGGGAAGCCAGCCCCAGCATTTT. The V call is TRBV5-6, the J call TRBJ1-5; no clear D. The CDR3 is 14 amino acids. CDR1 is SGHDT and CDR2 is YYEEEE in the germline V gene. Trimming stripped 0 bases from V and 7 bases from J, with 11 bases between.

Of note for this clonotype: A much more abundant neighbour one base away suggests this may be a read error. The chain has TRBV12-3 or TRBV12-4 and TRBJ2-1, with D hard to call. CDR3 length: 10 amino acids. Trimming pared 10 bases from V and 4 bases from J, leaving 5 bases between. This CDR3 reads CAIVYNEQFF. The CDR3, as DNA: TGTGCCATTGTGTACAATGAGCAGTTCTTC.

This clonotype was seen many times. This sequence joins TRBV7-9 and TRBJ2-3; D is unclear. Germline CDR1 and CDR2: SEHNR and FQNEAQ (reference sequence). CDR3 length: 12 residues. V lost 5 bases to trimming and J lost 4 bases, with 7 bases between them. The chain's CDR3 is CASSQGSDTQYF. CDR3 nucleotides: TGTGCCAGCAGCCAAGGGTCAGATACGCAGTATTTT.